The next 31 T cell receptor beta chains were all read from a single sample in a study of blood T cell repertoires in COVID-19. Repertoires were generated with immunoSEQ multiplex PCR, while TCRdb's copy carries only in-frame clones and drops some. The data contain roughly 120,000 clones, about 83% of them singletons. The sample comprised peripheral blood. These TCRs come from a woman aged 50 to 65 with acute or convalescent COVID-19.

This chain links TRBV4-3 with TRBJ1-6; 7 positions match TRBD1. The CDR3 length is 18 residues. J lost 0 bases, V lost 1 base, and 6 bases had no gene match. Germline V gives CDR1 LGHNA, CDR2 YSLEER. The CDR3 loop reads CASSQATGQSSYNSPLHF. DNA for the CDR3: TGCGCCAGCAGCCAAGCCACGGGACAGAGCTCCTATAATTCACCCCTCCACTTT.

The chain's CDR3 is CASSLIEGDTEAFF. As DNA, the CDR3 is TGTGCCAGCAGCTTAATTGAGGGGGACACTGAAGCTTTCTTT. The chain is built from TRBV11-2 and TRBJ1-1; the D gene is possibly TRBD1 (6 bases). V gave up 2 bases and J gave up 3 bases, with 10 bases separating them. Germline assignment: CDR1 SGHAT and CDR2 FQNNGV. The CDR3 is 14 residues long.

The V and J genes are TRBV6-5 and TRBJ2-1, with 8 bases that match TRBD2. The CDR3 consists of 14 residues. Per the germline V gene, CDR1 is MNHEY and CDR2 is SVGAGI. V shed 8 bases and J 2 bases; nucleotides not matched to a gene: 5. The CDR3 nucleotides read TGTGCCAGCCGCAGCGGGGGACCCTACAATGAGCAGTTCTTC. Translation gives CASRSGGPYNEQFF.

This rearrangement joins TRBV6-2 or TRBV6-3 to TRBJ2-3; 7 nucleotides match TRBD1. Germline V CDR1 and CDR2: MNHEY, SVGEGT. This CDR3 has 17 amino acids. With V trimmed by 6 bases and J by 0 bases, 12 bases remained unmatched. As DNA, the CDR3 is TGTGCCAGCAGCTCGAGGACAGGACAACCTAGCACAGATACGCAGTATTTT. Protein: CASSSRTGQPSTDTQYF.

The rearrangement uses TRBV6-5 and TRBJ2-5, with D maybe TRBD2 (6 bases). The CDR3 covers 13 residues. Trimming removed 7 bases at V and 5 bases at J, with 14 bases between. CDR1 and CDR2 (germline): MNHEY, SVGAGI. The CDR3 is CASTPGGSETQYF. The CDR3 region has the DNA TGTGCCAGCACCCCCGGGGGATCGGAGACCCAGTACTTC.

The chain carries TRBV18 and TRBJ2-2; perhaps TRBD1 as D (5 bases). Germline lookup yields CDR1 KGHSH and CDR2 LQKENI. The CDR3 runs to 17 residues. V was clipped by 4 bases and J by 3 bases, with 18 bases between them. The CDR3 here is CASSLGASGLYTGELFF. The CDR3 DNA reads TGTGCCAGCTCACTCGGAGCCTCAGGGCTTTACACCGGGGAGCTGTTTTTT.

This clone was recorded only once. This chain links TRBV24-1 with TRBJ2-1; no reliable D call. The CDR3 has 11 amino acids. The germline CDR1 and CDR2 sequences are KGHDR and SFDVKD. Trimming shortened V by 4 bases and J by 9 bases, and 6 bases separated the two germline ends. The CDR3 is CATSDPLEQFF. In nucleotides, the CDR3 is TGTGCCACCAGTGACCCCCTTGAGCAGTTCTTC.

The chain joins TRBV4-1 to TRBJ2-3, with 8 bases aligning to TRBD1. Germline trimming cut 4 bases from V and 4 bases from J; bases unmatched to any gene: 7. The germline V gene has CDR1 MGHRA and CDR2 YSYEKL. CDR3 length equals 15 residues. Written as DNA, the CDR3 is TGCGCCAGCAGCCTCGACAGGGGAGCGCCAGATACGCAGTATTTT. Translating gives CASSLDRGAPDTQYF.

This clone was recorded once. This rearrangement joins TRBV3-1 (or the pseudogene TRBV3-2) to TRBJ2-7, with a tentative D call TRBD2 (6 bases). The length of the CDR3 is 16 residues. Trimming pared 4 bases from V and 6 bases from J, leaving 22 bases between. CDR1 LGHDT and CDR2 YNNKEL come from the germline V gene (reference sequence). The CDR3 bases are TGTGCCAGCAGCCCACGCCCCTTTGCGGGGTCATTCGAGCAGTACTTC. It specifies CASSPRPFAGSFEQYF.

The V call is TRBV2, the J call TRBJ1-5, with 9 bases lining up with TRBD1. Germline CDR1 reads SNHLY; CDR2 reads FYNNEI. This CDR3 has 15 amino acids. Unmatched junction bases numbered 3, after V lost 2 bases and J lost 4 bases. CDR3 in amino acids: CASSERQGVNQPQHF. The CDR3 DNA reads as TGTGCCAGCAGTGAAAGACAGGGGGTTAATCAGCCCCAGCATTTT.

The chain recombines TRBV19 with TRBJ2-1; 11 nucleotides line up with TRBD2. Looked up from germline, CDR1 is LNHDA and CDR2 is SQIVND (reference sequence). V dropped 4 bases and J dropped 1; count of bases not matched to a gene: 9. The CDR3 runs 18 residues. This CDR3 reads CASSKRLAGPPSYNEQFF. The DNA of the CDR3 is TGTGCCAGTAGTAAAAGACTAGCGGGGCCACCTTCCTACAATGAGCAGTTCTTC.

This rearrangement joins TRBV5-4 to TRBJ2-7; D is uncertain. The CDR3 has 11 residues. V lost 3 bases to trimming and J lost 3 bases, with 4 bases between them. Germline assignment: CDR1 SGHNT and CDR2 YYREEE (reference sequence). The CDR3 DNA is TGTGCCAGCAGCTCAGTCTACGAGCAGTACTTC. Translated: CASSSVYEQYF.

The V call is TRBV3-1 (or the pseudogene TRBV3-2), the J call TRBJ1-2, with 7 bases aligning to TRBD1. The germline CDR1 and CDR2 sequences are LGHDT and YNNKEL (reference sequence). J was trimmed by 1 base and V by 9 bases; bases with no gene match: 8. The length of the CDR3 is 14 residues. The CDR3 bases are TGTGCCAGTTCTCCGGGACAGCTTAACTATGGCTACACCTTC. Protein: CASSPGQLNYGYTF.

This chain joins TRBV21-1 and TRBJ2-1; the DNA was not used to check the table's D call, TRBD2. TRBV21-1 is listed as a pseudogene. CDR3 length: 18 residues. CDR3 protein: CASSRSSLGGSSYNEQFF. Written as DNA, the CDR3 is TGTGCCAGCAGCAGGTCCAGTTTGGGGGGAAGCTCCTACAATGAGCAGTTCTTC.

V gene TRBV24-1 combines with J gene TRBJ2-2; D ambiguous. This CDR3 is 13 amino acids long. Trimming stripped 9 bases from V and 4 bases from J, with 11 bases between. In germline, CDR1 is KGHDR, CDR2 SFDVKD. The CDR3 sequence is CATQVESTGELFF. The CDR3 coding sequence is TGTGCCACCCAGGTCGAGAGCACCGGGGAGCTGTTTTTT.

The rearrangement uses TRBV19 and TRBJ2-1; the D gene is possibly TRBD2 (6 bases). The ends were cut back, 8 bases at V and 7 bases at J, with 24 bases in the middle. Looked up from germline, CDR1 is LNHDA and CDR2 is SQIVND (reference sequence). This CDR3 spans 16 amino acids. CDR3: CASGSSGQLRKNEQFF. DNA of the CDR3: TGTGCCAGTGGAAGTAGCGGCCAATTACGCAAAAATGAGCAGTTCTTC.

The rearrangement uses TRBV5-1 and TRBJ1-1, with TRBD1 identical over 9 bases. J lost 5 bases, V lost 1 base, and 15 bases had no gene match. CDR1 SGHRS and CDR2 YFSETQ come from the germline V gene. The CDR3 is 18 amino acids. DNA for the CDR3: TGCGCCAGCAGCTTGCAGCCCCTGCGGGACAGGGTGCAAACTGAAGCTTTCTTT. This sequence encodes CASSLQPLRDRVQTEAFF.

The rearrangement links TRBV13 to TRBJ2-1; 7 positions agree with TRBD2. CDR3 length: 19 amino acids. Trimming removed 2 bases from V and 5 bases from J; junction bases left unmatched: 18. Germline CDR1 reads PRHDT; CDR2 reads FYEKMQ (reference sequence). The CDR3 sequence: CASSLFYGRILKTHNEQFF. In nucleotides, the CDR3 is TGTGCCAGCAGCTTATTTTACGGGAGGATACTCAAAACTCACAATGAGCAGTTCTTC.

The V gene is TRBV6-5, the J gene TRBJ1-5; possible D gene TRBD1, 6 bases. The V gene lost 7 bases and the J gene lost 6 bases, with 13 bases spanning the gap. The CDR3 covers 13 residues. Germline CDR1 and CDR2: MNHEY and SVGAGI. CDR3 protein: CASTAGGSQPQHF. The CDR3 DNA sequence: TGTGCCAGCACGGCGGGGGGCAGTCAGCCCCAGCATTTT.

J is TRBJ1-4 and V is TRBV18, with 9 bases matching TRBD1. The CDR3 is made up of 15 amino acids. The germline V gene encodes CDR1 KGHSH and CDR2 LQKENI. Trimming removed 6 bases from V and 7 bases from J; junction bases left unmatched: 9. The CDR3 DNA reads TGTGCCAGCTCCCCCGGGACAGGGATCTTTGAAAAACTGTTTTTT. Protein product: CASSPGTGIFEKLFF.

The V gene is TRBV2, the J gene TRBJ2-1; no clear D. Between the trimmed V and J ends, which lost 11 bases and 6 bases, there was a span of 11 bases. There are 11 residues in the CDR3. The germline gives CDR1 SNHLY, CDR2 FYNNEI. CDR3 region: CAFWLANEQFF. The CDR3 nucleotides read TGTGCCTTTTGGTTAGCCAATGAGCAGTTCTTC.

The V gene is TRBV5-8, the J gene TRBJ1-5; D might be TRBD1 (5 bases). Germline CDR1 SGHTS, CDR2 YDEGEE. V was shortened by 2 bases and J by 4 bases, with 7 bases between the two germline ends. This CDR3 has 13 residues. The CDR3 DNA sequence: TGTGCCAGCAGCTTACAGGTTAATCAGCCCCAGCATTTT. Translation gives CASSLQVNQPQHF.

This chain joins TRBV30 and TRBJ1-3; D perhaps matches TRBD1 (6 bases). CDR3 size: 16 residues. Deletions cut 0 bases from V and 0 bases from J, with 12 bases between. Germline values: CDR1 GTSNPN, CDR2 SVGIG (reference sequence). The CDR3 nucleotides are TGTGCCTGGAGTGTAAACAGGGTCGGCTCTGGAAACACCATATATTTT. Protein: CAWSVNRVGSGNTIYF.

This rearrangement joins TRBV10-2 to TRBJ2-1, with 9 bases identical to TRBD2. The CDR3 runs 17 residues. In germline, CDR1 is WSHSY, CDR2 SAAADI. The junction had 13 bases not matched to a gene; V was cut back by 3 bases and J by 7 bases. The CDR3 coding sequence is TGCGCCAGCAGTGATATTCAGCGGGGGGCCGCGGGGAATGAGCAGTTCTTC. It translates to CASSDIQRGAAGNEQFF.

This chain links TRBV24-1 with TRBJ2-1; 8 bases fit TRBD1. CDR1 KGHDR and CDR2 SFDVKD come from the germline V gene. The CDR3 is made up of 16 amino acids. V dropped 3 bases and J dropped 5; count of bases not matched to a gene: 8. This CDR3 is CATSDPPGTGNNEQFF. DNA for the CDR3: TGTGCCACCAGTGATCCCCCCGGGACAGGTAACAATGAGCAGTTCTTC.

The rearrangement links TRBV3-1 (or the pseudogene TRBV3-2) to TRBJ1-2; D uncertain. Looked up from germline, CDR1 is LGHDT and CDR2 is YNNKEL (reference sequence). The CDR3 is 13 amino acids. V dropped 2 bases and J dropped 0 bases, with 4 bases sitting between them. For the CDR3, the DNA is TGTGCCAGCAGCCAACACACTAACTATGGCTACACCTTC. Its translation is CASSQHTNYGYTF.

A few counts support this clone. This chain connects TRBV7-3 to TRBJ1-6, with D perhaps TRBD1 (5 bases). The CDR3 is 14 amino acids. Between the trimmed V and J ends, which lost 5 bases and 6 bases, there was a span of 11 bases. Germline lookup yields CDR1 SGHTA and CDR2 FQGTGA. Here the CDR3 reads CASSLGTSNSPLHF. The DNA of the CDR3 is TGTGCCAGCAGCCTTGGGACTTCTAATTCACCCCTCCACTTT.

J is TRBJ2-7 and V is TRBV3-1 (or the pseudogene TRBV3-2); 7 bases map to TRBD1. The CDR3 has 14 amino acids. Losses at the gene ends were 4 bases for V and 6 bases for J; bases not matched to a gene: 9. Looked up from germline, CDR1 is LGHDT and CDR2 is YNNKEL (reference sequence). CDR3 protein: CASSPNQGVGEQYF. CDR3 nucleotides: TGTGCCAGCAGCCCGAATCAGGGGGTCGGCGAGCAGTACTTC.

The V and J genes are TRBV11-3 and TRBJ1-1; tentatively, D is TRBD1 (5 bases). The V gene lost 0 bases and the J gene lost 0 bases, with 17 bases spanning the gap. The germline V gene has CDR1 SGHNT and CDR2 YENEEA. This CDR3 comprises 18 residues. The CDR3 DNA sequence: TGTGCCAGCAGCTTAGATCCAAGGGTCAGGGCCGTGAACACTGAAGCTTTCTTT. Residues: CASSLDPRVRAVNTEAFF.

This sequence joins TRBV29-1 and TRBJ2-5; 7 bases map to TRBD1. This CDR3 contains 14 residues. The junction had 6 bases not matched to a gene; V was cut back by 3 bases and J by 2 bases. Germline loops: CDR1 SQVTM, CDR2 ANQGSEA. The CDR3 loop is CSVEGWTGQETQYF. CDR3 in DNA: TGCAGCGTTGAGGGCTGGACAGGACAAGAGACCCAGTACTTC.

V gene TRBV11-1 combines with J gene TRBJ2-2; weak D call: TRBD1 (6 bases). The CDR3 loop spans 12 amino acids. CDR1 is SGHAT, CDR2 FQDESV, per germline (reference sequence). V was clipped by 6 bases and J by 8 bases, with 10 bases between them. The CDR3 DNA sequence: TGTGCCAGCAGACCCACAGGGGGGGAGCTGTTTTTT. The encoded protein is CASRPTGGELFF.